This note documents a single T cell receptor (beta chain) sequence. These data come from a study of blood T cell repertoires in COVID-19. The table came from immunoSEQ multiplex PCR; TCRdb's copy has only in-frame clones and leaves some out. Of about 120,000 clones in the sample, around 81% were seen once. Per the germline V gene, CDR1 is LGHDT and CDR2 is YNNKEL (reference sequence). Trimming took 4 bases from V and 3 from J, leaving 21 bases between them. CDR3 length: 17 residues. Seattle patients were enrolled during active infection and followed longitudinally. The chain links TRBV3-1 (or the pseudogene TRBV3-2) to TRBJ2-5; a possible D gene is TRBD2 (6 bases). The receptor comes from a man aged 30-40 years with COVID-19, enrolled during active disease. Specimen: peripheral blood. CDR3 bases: TGTGCCAGCAGCCGAATATCTACCGGGACTTACAAAGAGACCCAGTACTTC. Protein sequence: CASSRISTGTYKETQYF.